Presented here are 18 T cell receptor beta chains from one specimen sequenced in a study of OX40 agonist ivuxolimab in advanced cancers. The protocol was immunoSEQ multiplex PCR, while the TCRdb copy is restricted to in-frame clones and leaves out a portion. The sample records 43,000 or so clones, around 88% being singletons. The material sequenced was CD4+ or CD8+ T cells sorted from blood, taken in a trial of the OX40 agonist ivuxolimab. Receptors originate from an adult with an advanced solid tumor such as melanoma, head and neck, liver or kidney cancer.

About this clone: In the same sample, other DNA sequences code for this CDR3. This chain joins TRBV18 and TRBJ1-5, with D maybe TRBD1 (6 bases). V was trimmed by 3 bases and J by 2 bases, leaving 11 bases between them. The CDR3 consists of 15 residues. Per the germline V gene, CDR1 is KGHSH and CDR2 is LQKENI. CDR3 in DNA: TGTGCCAGCTCACCTGCTGGGGGCGGCAATCAGCCCCAGCATTTT. Translating gives CASSPAGGGNQPQHF.

The rearrangement links TRBV5-4 to TRBJ2-7; 13 nucleotides agree with TRBD2. Germline V gene sequence: CDR1 SGHNT, CDR2 YYREEE (reference sequence). The CDR3 runs to 14 residues. The trim removed 4 bases at V and 5 bases at J, leaving 3 bases unmatched. The CDR3 spells CASSRGLAGNEQYF. CDR3 bases: TGTGCCAGCAGCCGGGGACTAGCGGGAAACGAGCAGTACTTC. Full variable domain (outside the CDR3, taken from reference TRBV5-4 and TRBJ2-7): ETGVTQSPTHLIKTRGQQVTLRCSSQSGHNTVSWYQQALGQGPQFIFQYYREEENGRGNFPPRFSGLQFPNYSSELNVNALELDDSALYLCASSRGLAGNEQYFGPGTRLTVT.

This clone was counted once. The rearrangement uses TRBV5-1 and TRBJ1-1; tentatively, D is TRBD1 (5 bases). This CDR3 has 16 amino acids. V lost 0 bases, J lost 3 bases, and 15 bases lay in between. Germline values: CDR1 SGHRS, CDR2 YFSETQ. As DNA, the CDR3 is TGCGCCAGCAGCTTGGGTCAGGGCATTGAGGACACTGAAGCTTTCTTT. Translated, it gives CASSLGQGIEDTEAFF.

This chain connects TRBV9 to TRBJ1-5; no firm D call. The CDR3 contains 16 residues. Trimming shortened V by 5 bases and J by 3 bases, and 18 bases separated the two germline ends. Germline assignment: CDR1 SGDLS and CDR2 YYNGEE. The CDR3 nucleotides are TGTGCCAGCAGTCCGGGAGGTGGCGGACTCAATCAGCCCCAGCATTTT. Residues: CASSPGGGGLNQPQHF.

The table lists this clone with a count of one. The rearrangement joins TRBV18 to TRBJ2-7; a possible D gene is TRBD1 (5 bases). CDR3 length equals 14 residues. The V end lost 0 bases, the J end lost 0 bases, and 6 bases lay between the germline ends. Germline V gene data show CDR1 as KGHSH and CDR2 as LQKENI. DNA for the CDR3: TGTGCCAGCTCACCACCCGGACACTCCTACGAGCAGTACTTC. It yields the protein CASSPPGHSYEQYF.

V gene TRBV2 combines with J gene TRBJ2-1; TRBD2 matches 7 bases. Germline V lookup: CDR1 SNHLY, CDR2 FYNNEI. V trimming: 4 bases; J trimming: 7 bases; junction bases outside the gene matches: 10. The CDR3 covers 15 residues. The DNA of the CDR3 is TGTGCCAGCAGTGGGTGGCTAGCGGTTGGGAATGAGCAGTTCTTC. Translation: CASSGWLAVGNEQFF.

The rearrangement links TRBV6-1 to TRBJ1-5; D is unclear. V was pared by 4 bases and J by 0 bases, with 7 bases between. This CDR3 contains 14 residues. In germline, CDR1 is MNHNS, CDR2 SASEGT. This CDR3 reads CASSGGYSNQPQHF. For the CDR3, the DNA is TGTGCCAGCAGTGGGGGATATAGCAATCAGCCCCAGCATTTT.

The CDR3 DNA follows: TGTGCCATACCGGAGACCCAGTACTTC. This gives the protein CAIPETQYF. The rearrangement uses TRBV7-9 and TRBJ2-5; D gene ambiguous. Germline assignment: CDR1 SEHNR and CDR2 FQNEAQ (reference sequence). Trimming removed 10 bases from V and 5 bases from J, with 5 bases in between. This CDR3 is 9 amino acids long.

CDR3 sequence (DNA): TGTGCCAGCAGCTCCATTGAAGGGGAAGCTTTCTTT. Translated, it gives CASSSIEGEAFF. This chain joins TRBV5-4 and TRBJ1-1; no definite D call. There are 12 residues in the CDR3. The germline gives CDR1 SGHNT, CDR2 YYREEE (reference sequence). The V end lost 3 bases, the J end lost 8 bases, and 11 bases lay between the germline ends.

V gene TRBV6-6 combines with J gene TRBJ1-1; unclear D gene. This CDR3 has 10 amino acids. The V end lost 5 bases, the J end lost 7 bases, and 5 bases lay between the germline ends. Germline lookup yields CDR1 MNHNY and CDR2 SVGAGI (reference sequence). This CDR3 is CASSDGEAFF. CDR3 in DNA: TGTGCCAGCAGTGACGGTGAAGCTTTCTTT.

The J gene is TRBJ2-2, the V gene TRBV7-3, with TRBD2 matching over 11 bases. V shed 5 bases, J shed 0 bases, and the junction held 14 bases outside the gene matches. CDR1 and CDR2 from the germline V gene are SGHTA and FQGTGA. This CDR3 is built from 20 residues. The CDR3 loop reads CASSHRTSGPYSPNTGELFF. CDR3 bases: TGTGCCAGCAGCCATCGGACTAGCGGGCCGTATTCACCGAACACCGGGGAGCTGTTTTTT. The variable domain in full, with the rest retrieved from reference TRBV7-3 and TRBJ2-2, is GAGVSQTPSNKVTEKGKYVELRCDPISGHTALYWYRQSLGQGPEFLIYFQGTGAADDSGLPNDRFFAVRPEGSVSTLKIQRTERGDSAVYLCASSHRTSGPYSPNTGELFFGEGSRLTVL.

This clone has only a few counts. This chain uses TRBV7-2 with TRBJ1-5; 7 nucleotides match TRBD1. The trim removed 5 bases at V and 4 bases at J, leaving 11 bases unmatched. CDR1 is SGHTA and CDR2 is FQGNSA in the germline V gene. The CDR3 has 16 amino acids. CDR3 bases: TGTGCCAGCAGCATCAGGGGGGCCTCTTTGAATCAGCCCCAGCATTTT. Translating gives CASSIRGASLNQPQHF.

This chain joins TRBV19 and TRBJ1-1, with 7 nucleotides matching TRBD1. The germline V gene has CDR1 LNHDA and CDR2 SQIVND (reference sequence). Losses at the gene ends were 8 bases for V and 0 bases for J; bases not matched to a gene: 6. The CDR3 contains 14 residues. The CDR3 reads CASRGTEMNTEAFF. CDR3 nucleotide sequence: TGTGCCAGTCGGGGGACAGAGATGAACACTGAAGCTTTCTTT.

The chain recombines TRBV29-1 with TRBJ2-3; D is possibly TRBD2 (5 bases). CDR3 length: 12 amino acids. V lost 4 bases and J lost 7, with 12 bases in between. Germline CDR1 and CDR2: SQVTM and ANQGSEA. The CDR3 region has the DNA TGCAGCGTTGGTTTGAGGGCCTATACGCAGTATTTT. Protein product: CSVGLRAYTQYF.

This clone turned up a few times. J is TRBJ1-5 and V is TRBV30; no reliable D call. Germline V gene lookup returns CDR1 GTSNPN and CDR2 SVGIG (reference sequence). This CDR3 has 15 residues. The germline V and J ends were trimmed by 0 bases and 2 bases, with 11 bases remaining between them. The CDR3 protein is CAWSVGGGGNQPQHF. The CDR3 DNA sequence: TGTGCCTGGAGTGTAGGCGGTGGGGGCAATCAGCCCCAGCATTTT.

This chain joins TRBV7-3 and TRBJ2-1, with D perhaps TRBD2 (6 bases). The CDR3 loop spans 17 amino acids. V lost 1 base, J lost 0 bases, and 13 bases lay in between. CDR1 and CDR2 (germline): SGHTA, FQGTGA. The CDR3 coding sequence is TGTGCCAGCAGCTTAATGGGGGGACTCAGCTCCTACAATGAGCAGTTCTTC. Translating it yields CASSLMGGLSSYNEQFF.

This chain joins TRBV6-5 and TRBJ1-3; no clear D. This CDR3 is 13 amino acids long. CDR1 and CDR2 from the germline V gene are MNHEY and SVGAGI. Trimming took off 6 bases at V and 0 bases at J, with 6 bases between the two ends. This chain's CDR3 is CASRPSSGNTIYF. As DNA, the CDR3 is TGTGCCAGCAGACCAAGCTCTGGAAACACCATATATTTT.

This sequence joins TRBV30 and TRBJ2-3; D is uncertain. CDR3 size: 13 residues. Looked up from germline, CDR1 is GTSNPN and CDR2 is SVGIG (reference sequence). Deletions cut 6 bases from V and 4 bases from J, with 14 bases between. The CDR3 spells CACPGRSPDTQYF. The CDR3 DNA follows: TGTGCCTGTCCGGGTAGGTCCCCAGATACGCAGTATTTT.